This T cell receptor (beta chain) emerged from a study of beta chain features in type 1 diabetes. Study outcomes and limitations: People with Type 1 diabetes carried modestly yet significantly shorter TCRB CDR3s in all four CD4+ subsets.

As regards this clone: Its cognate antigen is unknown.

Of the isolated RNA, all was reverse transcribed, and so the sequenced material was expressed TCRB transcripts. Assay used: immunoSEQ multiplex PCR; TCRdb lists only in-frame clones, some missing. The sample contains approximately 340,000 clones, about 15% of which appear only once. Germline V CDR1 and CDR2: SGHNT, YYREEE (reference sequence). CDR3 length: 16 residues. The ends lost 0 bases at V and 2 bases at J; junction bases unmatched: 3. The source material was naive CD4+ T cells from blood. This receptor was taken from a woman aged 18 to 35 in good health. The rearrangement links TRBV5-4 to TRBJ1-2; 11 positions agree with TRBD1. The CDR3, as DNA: TGTGCCAGCAGCTTGGCAAGGGACAGGGGGAACTATGGCTACACCTTC. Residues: CASSLARDRGNYGYTF.